Below, one T cell receptor beta chain is given with its context. The antigen remains undetermined. This entry comes from a study of T cells after yellow fever vaccination. A process of 5'RACE template switching, which added a universal primer site and UMIs, was used to make TCR cDNA. TCRdb itself ran the 5' RACE reads through MiXCR, one entry per CDR3 protein. The profile shows some 600,000 distinct CDR3 sequences, approximately 16% of them singletons. The CDR3 contains 13 residues. Germline CDR1 MNHNS, CDR2 SASEGT. Trimming removed 8 bases at V and 1 base at J, with 11 bases between. The study, taken as a whole, reports: The secondary response peaked faster, at day 5 versus 15, but was weaker. Few clonotypes appeared in both CD4 and CD8 compartments.

The J gene is TRBJ1-1, the V gene TRBV6-1; D not certain. The sequence was collected from a man between 18 and 29 years old who received the YFV17D yellow fever vaccine. This material consisted of PBMCs, taken 5 days after the first yellow fever vaccination. CDR3 residues: CASSVRANTEAFF. In DNA, the CDR3 is TGTGCCAGCTCGGTTAGGGCGAACACTGAAGCTTTCTTT.